A selection of T cell receptor beta chains follows, all from one sample in a study of blood T cell repertoires in COVID-19. Clones were read by immunoSEQ multiplex PCR, and TCRdb kept only the in-frame ones, dropping some. In the table there are 150,000 to 200,000 clones, roughly 81% of which are singletons. The sequencing input was peripheral blood. These receptors all come from a middle-aged woman with COVID-19, enrolled during active disease. The CDR3 runs from the conserved cysteine through the conserved F or W. D genes are given only for firm matches. Only some rows state a clone size, as once, few, many or a class for expanded clones.

clone_size	v_call	j_call	d_call	cdr3_aa	cdr3_nt
few	TRBV5-6	TRBJ2-2	.	CASSFLGGGELFF	TGTGCCAGCAGCTTTTTGGGGGGCGGGGAGCTGTTTTTT
.	TRBV6-6	TRBJ1-4	.	CASKLQGSEKLFF	TGTGCCAGCAAACTCCAGGGGTCAGAAAAACTGTTTTTT
.	TRBV5-1	TRBJ2-3	TRBD2	CASSLVPGLAGADTQYF	TGCGCCAGCAGCTTGGTTCCGGGACTAGCGGGAGCAGATACGCAGTATTTT
.	TRBV7-9	TRBJ1-2	TRBD1	CASSLSTGYGYTF	TGTGCCAGCAGCTTATCGACAGGGTATGGCTACACCTTC
.	TRBV15	TRBJ2-7	TRBD2	CATSRDGTSGTEQYF	TGTGCCACCAGCAGAGATGGGACTAGCGGGACAGAGCAGTACTTC
.	TRBV7-2	TRBJ2-1	TRBD2	CASSLIISGRYNEQFF	TGTGCCAGCAGCTTAATAATTAGCGGGAGGTACAATGAGCAGTTCTTC
.	TRBV15	TRBJ1-1	.	CATSRTTEAFF	TGTGCCACCAGCAGAACTACTGAAGCTTTCTTT
.	TRBV27	TRBJ1-1	.	CASSLFRGTEAFF	TGTGCCAGCAGTTTATTCAGGGGCACTGAAGCTTTCTTT
.	TRBV9	TRBJ2-5	.	CASSSHRETQYF	TGTGCCAGCAGCTCCCATAGAGAGACCCAGTACTTC
.	TRBV6-5	TRBJ1-1	TRBD1	CASIRGLYTEAFF	TGTGCCAGCATTAGGGGGCTGTACACTGAAGCTTTCTTT
.	TRBV6-4	TRBJ2-1	TRBD2	CASSDSASGREEQFF	TGTGCCAGCAGTGACTCGGCTAGCGGGAGAGAAGAGCAGTTCTTC
.	TRBV19	TRBJ1-1	.	CASKQGSTEAFF	TGTGCCAGTAAACAGGGAAGCACTGAAGCTTTCTTT
once	TRBV11-2	TRBJ1-1	TRBD1	CASSLDGWVGQGTEAFF	TGTGCCAGCAGCTTAGATGGGTGGGTCGGACAGGGCACTGAAGCTTTCTTT
.	TRBV29-1	TRBJ2-1	.	CSVGQNYNEQFF	TGCAGCGTTGGACAAAATTACAATGAGCAGTTCTTC
.	TRBV6-1	TRBJ2-4	.	CASSDGAGGRKNIQYF	TGTGCCAGCAGTGACGGGGCCGGGGGTCGAAAAAACATTCAGTACTTC
.	TRBV6-4	TRBJ2-2	TRBD2	CASSPGLARTGELFF	TGTGCCAGCAGTCCGGGACTAGCGAGGACCGGGGAGCTGTTTTTT
.	TRBV19	TRBJ2-2	TRBD1	CATKRGTGAAGELFF	TGTGCCACCAAGAGAGGGACAGGGGCGGCCGGGGAGCTGTTTTTT
once	TRBV9	TRBJ2-5	.	CASSVVVGGGETQYF	TGTGCCAGCAGCGTAGTTGTGGGGGGAGGTGAGACCCAGTACTTC
once	TRBV15	TRBJ2-3	.	CATSRAGRGTDTQYF	TGTGCCACCAGCAGAGCTGGGAGGGGGACAGATACGCAGTATTTT
.	TRBV10-3	TRBJ2-7	TRBD2	CAISPLAGGSSEQYF	TGTGCCATCAGTCCCTTAGCGGGAGGTTCTTCCGAGCAGTACTTC
.	TRBV5-1	TRBJ2-7	TRBD1	CASSLRAGTGVYHEQYF	TGCGCCAGCAGCTTGAGGGCCGGGACAGGGGTATACCACGAGCAGTACTTC
.	TRBV19	TRBJ1-4	TRBD1	CASSAGQLFTNEKLFF	TGTGCCAGTAGTGCGGGACAGCTCTTCACTAATGAAAAACTGTTTTTT
once	TRBV6-5	TRBJ1-1	.	CASSNSPGQNTEAFF	TGTGCCAGCAGTAATTCCCCGGGACAGAACACTGAAGCTTTCTTT
.	TRBV5-1	TRBJ2-7	.	CASSLVDVGQDEQYF	TGCGCCAGCAGCCTTGTTGATGTGGGGCAAGACGAGCAGTACTTC
.	TRBV4-2	TRBJ2-7	.	CASSHGFQEQYF	TGTGCCAGCAGCCACGGGTTCCAGGAGCAGTACTTC
.	TRBV6-1	TRBJ1-6	.	CASSEARQDGSPLHF	TGTGCCAGCAGTGAAGCGAGACAGGATGGGTCACCCCTCCACTTT
.	TRBV7-9	TRBJ1-2	.	CASSLGGYGYTF	TGTGCCAGCAGCTTAGGAGGGTATGGCTACACCTTC